The 11 T cell receptor beta chains given below trace back to one sample, sequenced in a study of identical twins. TCRdb re-derived calls from the 5' RACE reads in MiXCR, one entry per CDR3 protein. The data show over 500,000 distinct CDR3 sequences, roughly a fifth seen once. The data were also submitted as part of a second study, on T cells expressing NK-cell markers.

Sequenced input: CD4+ T cells sorted from blood. These receptors all stem from a woman younger than 35 in good health.

The V gene is TRBV29-1, the J gene TRBJ1-1; TRBD1 matches at 9 bases. The trim removed 4 bases at V and 4 bases at J, leaving 10 bases unmatched. The CDR3 spans 15 residues. The V gene's germline CDR1 is SQVTM and CDR2 ANQGSEA. CDR3 in amino acids: CSVGGQGWRGTEAFF. The CDR3 nucleotides are TGCAGCGTTGGGGGACAGGGATGGAGGGGCACTGAAGCTTTCTTT.

This clonotype was observed a handful of times. The chain uses TRBV7-9 and TRBJ2-7, with 8 bases lining up with TRBD1. CDR3 length equals 15 residues. Germline V gene sequence: CDR1 SEHNR, CDR2 FQNEAQ (reference sequence). The V gene end was trimmed by 4 bases and the J gene end by 12 bases; junction bases not matched to a gene: 17. CDR3 sequence (DNA): TGTGCCAGCAGCTCCGAGTGGGACAGGTTTAGTGGTTGGTACTTC. Translation: CASSSEWDRFSGWYF.

This clonotype was counted a few times. The V and J genes are TRBV6-1 and TRBJ1-1; possibly TRBD1 for D (5 bases). CDR3 length equals 12 residues. The germline gives CDR1 MNHNS, CDR2 SASEGT. V gave up 5 bases and J gave up 7 bases, with 11 bases separating them. The CDR3 is CASSRQGDEAFF. The CDR3 DNA sequence: TGTGCCAGCAGTCGTCAGGGCGATGAAGCTTTCTTT.

This clonotype came up a few times. The J gene is TRBJ2-1, the V gene TRBV10-2; 7 nucleotides agree with TRBD2. Losses at the gene ends were 5 bases for V and 7 bases for J; bases not matched to a gene: 11. CDR1 and CDR2 (germline): WSHSY, SAAADI. This CDR3 has 15 residues. CDR3 nucleotide sequence: TGCGCCAGCAGTTACCTTAGCGGGCTAGGGAATGAGCAGTTCTTC. Its protein product is CASSYLSGLGNEQFF.

This clonotype has more than one count but fewer than ten. The V call is TRBV6-5, the J call TRBJ1-6, with D uncertain. Germline V gives CDR1 MNHEY, CDR2 SVGAGI. This CDR3 contains 14 residues. The ends were cut back, 2 bases at V and 10 bases at J, with 12 bases in the middle. The DNA for the CDR3 is TGTGCCAGCAGTTACGGTGGCGCCAACTCACCCCTCCACTTT. This codes for CASSYGGANSPLHF.

There are a few counts of this clonotype. The chain has TRBV24-1 and TRBJ1-1, with D maybe TRBD1 (5 bases). V shed 5 bases and J shed 6 bases, with 6 bases lying between them. This CDR3 is 11 amino acids long. Germline V gene data show CDR1 as KGHDR and CDR2 as SFDVKD. The CDR3 protein is CATSGGSEAFF. The CDR3 coding sequence is TGTGCCACCAGTGGGGGGTCTGAAGCTTTCTTT.

The chain combines TRBV6-5 with TRBJ1-3; D not certain. V was pared by 0 bases and J by 3 bases, with 15 bases between. CDR3 size: 17 residues. Germline assignment: CDR1 MNHEY and CDR2 SVGAGI. In nucleotides, the CDR3 is TGTGCCAGCAGTTACTCTCCGACCGGAACCCATGGAAACACCATATATTTT. Translation: CASSYSPTGTHGNTIYF.

This clonotype has at least ten counts. The V and J genes are TRBV12-3 or TRBV12-4 and TRBJ2-5; D remains ambiguous. This CDR3 is built from 15 residues. V dropped 3 bases and J dropped 0 bases, with 11 bases sitting between them. The CDR3 protein is CASSFSSQYQETQYF. The CDR3 bases are TGTGCCAGCAGTTTTTCCTCTCAGTACCAAGAGACCCAGTACTTC.

This clonotype was observed a few times. The rearrangement links TRBV10-3 to TRBJ1-1, with a weak D call TRBD1 (6 bases). The CDR3 runs 13 residues. Germline V gene sequence: CDR1 ENHRY, CDR2 SYGVKD. The germline V and J ends were trimmed by 10 bases and 0 bases, with 12 bases remaining between them. CDR3 sequence (DNA): TGTGCCACAGTGGGACATCTGAACACTGAAGCTTTCTTT. It codes for CATVGHLNTEAFF.

The J gene is TRBJ2-7, the V gene TRBV5-6; 10 bases match TRBD2. V shed 0 bases, J shed 2 bases, and the junction held 5 bases outside the gene matches. The CDR3 is made up of 16 amino acids. In germline, CDR1 is SGHDT, CDR2 YYEEEE. As DNA, the CDR3 is TGTGCCAGCAGCTTGGCCGGGACTAGCGTTACCTACGAGCAGTACTTC. Translating it yields CASSLAGTSVTYEQYF.

The chain couples TRBV12-3 or TRBV12-4 to TRBJ2-3; D remains ambiguous. V was clipped by 1 base and J by 5 bases, with 7 bases between them. There are 13 residues in the CDR3. CDR3 DNA sequence: TGTGCCAGCAGTTTAGGTCTGGTAGATACGCAGTATTTT. The encoded protein is CASSLGLVDTQYF.